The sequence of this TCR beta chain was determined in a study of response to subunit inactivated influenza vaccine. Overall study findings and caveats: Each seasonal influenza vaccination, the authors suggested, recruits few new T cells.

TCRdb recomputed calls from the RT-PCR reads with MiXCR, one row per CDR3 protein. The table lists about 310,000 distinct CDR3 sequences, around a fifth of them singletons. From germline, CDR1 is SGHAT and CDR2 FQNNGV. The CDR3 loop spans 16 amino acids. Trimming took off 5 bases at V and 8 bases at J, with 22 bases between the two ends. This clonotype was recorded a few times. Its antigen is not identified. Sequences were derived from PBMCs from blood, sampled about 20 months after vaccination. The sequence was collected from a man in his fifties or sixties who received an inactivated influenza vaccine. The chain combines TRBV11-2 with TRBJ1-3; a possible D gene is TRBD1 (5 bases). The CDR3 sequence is CASSPIPGRLADTIYF. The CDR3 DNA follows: TGTGCCAGCAGCCCCATCCCGGGACGCCTGGCGGACACCATATATTTT.